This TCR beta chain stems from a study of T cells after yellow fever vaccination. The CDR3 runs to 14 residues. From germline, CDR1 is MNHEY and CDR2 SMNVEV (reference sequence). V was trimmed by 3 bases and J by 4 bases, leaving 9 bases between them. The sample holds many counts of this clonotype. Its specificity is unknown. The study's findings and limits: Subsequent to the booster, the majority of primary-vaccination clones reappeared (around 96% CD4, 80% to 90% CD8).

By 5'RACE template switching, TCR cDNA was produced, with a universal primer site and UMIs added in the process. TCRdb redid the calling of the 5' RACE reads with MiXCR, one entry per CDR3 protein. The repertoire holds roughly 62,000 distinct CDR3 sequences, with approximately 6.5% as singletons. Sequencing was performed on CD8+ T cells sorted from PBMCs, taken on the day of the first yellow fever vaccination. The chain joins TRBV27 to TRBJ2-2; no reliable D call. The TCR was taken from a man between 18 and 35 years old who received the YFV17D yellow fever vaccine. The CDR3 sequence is CASSFRVGTGELFF. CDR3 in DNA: TGTGCCAGCAGTTTTCGGGTCGGCACCGGGGAGCTGTTTTTT.